This passage covers 11 T cell receptor beta chains from one sample sequenced in a study of control samples from healthy donors and cancer patients. The table came from immunoSEQ multiplex PCR; TCRdb's copy has only in-frame clones and leaves some out. Of about 70,000 clones in the sample, 84% are singletons; the top ten hold roughly 28%. Input material: blood. These receptors were collected from a man aged 45 to 65 in good health.

The chain couples TRBV2 to TRBJ1-3; TRBD1 might be the D (5 bases). The CDR3 consists of 14 residues. The V gene's germline CDR1 is SNHLY and CDR2 FYNNEI. The ends were cut back, 6 bases at V and 2 bases at J, with 11 bases in the middle. The DNA for the CDR3 is TGTGCCAGCAGCCTTTCCAGGGCTGGAAACACCATATATTTT. This encodes CASSLSRAGNTIYF.

The chain uses TRBV6-7 and TRBJ2-5; 12 positions agree with TRBD2. TRBV6-7 is an ORF, with its function uncertain. This CDR3 contains 17 residues. The ends lost 6 bases at V and 4 bases at J; junction bases unmatched: 12. The CDR3 reads CASRRLAGEGGGETQYF. The CDR3 DNA follows: TGTGCCAGCAGACGACTAGCGGGAGAGGGTGGGGGAGAGACCCAGTACTTC.

The genes are TRBV18 and TRBJ1-3; possibly TRBD1 for D (6 bases). CDR1 and CDR2 from the germline V gene are KGHSH and LQKENI. Trimming left V 6 bases short and J 4 bases short, with 22 bases between. The CDR3 is 17 amino acids. The CDR3 loop reads CASSLISGGLSGNTIYF. CDR3 sequence (DNA): TGTGCCAGCTCCCTTATTTCCGGGGGGCTGTCCGGAAACACCATATATTTT.

The J gene is TRBJ2-5, the V gene TRBV28; D gene unclear. Looked up from germline, CDR1 is MDHEN and CDR2 is SYDVKM. The CDR3 is made up of 12 amino acids. Between the trimmed V and J ends, which lost 4 bases and 5 bases, there was a span of 8 bases. This CDR3 is CASSSLWETQYF. CDR3 sequence (DNA): TGTGCCAGCAGTTCCCTTTGGGAGACCCAGTACTTC.

V and J are TRBV10-3 and TRBJ2-1; a weak D match, TRBD1 (5 bases). Germline V gene sequence: CDR1 ENHRY, CDR2 SYGVKD. V was trimmed by 6 bases and J by 2 bases, leaving 11 bases between them. CDR3 size: 14 residues. CDR3 region: CAIRLDSPYNEQFF. The CDR3 DNA reads as TGTGCCATCAGACTCGACAGTCCCTACAATGAGCAGTTCTTC.

V is TRBV5-1 and J is TRBJ2-7; D perhaps matches TRBD1 (6 bases). The V end lost 0 bases, the J end lost 2 bases, and 9 bases lay between the germline ends. From germline, CDR1 is SGHRS and CDR2 YFSETQ. The CDR3 runs to 14 residues. The chain's CDR3 is CASSLAGQTYEQYF. CDR3 sequence (DNA): TGCGCCAGCAGCTTGGCCGGACAGACCTACGAGCAGTACTTC.

CDR3 in DNA: TGCGCCAGCAGCCAAGAGGTTACACGGGGGGGCCCGTTGGACAATGAGCAGTTCTTC. Amino acids: CASSQEVTRGGPLDNEQFF. This sequence joins TRBV4-3 and TRBJ2-1; 8 bases are shared with TRBD2. The V and J ends lost 0 bases and 5 bases, in that order; junction bases with no gene match: 15. This CDR3 has 19 residues. The germline V gene encodes CDR1 LGHNA and CDR2 YSLEER.

The rearrangement links TRBV18 to TRBJ2-6, with 12 nucleotides matching TRBD1. Trimming removed 4 bases from V and 9 bases from J; junction bases left unmatched: 4. Germline assignment: CDR1 KGHSH and CDR2 LQKENI. The CDR3 length is 15 residues. CDR3 in amino acids: CASSLGQGADNVLTF. In DNA, the CDR3 is TGTGCCAGCTCACTGGGACAGGGGGCGGACAACGTCCTGACTTTC.

The rearrangement joins TRBV7-9 to TRBJ2-2; 9 nucleotides match TRBD1. This CDR3 comprises 16 residues. V was pared by 5 bases and J by 6 bases, with 10 bases of the junction left unmatched. CDR1 and CDR2 from the germline V gene are SEHNR and FQNEAQ (reference sequence). CDR3 sequence: CASSHPGQGLAGELFF. In DNA, the CDR3 is TGTGCCAGCAGCCACCCTGGACAGGGGCTAGCCGGGGAGCTGTTTTTT. The full variable domain, rest sourced from reference TRBV7-9 and TRBJ2-2, is DTGVSQNPRHKITKRGQNVTFRCDPISEHNRLYWYRQTLGQGPEFLTYFQNEAQLEKSRLLSDRFSAERPKGSFSTLEIQRTEQGDSAMYLCASSHPGQGLAGELFFGEGSRLTVL.

The table lists this clone with a few counts. The V and J genes are TRBV12-3 or TRBV12-4 and TRBJ1-1; a weak D match, TRBD1 (5 bases). The CDR3 spans 12 residues. Trimming removed 6 bases at V and 9 bases at J, with 14 bases between. CDR3 loop: CASSSKGIQAFF. CDR3 nucleotides: TGTGCCAGCAGCAGTAAGGGGATCCAAGCTTTCTTT.

This clone has only a few counts. The chain links TRBV4-3 to TRBJ2-7; 10 bases fit TRBD1. This CDR3 spans 16 amino acids. From germline, CDR1 is LGHNA and CDR2 YSLEER. V gave up 0 bases and J gave up 1 base; unmatched junction bases: 3. CDR3 amino acids: CASSQDGTGDSYEQYF. As DNA, the CDR3 is TGCGCCAGCAGCCAAGACGGGACAGGGGATTCCTACGAGCAGTACTTC.